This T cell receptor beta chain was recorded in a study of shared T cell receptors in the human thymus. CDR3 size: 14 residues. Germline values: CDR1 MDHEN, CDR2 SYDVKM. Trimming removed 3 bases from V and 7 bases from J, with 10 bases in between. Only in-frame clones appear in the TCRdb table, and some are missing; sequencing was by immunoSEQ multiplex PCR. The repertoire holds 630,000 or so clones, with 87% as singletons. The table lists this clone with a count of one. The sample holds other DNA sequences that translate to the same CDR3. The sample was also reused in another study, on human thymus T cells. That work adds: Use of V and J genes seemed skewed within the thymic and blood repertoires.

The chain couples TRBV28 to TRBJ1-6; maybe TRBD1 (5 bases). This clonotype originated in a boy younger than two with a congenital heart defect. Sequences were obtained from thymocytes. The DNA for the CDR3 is TGTGCCAGCAGTTTCGGGGAGGGGAATTCACCCCTCCACTTT. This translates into CASSFGEGNSPLHF.